A single sample is the source of the 9 T cell receptor beta chains below, sequenced in a study of T cells in narcolepsy. Assay: immunoSEQ multiplex PCR; the TCRdb copy retains only in-frame clones and omits some. Of fewer than 15,000 clones listed, less than 90% are singletons. Sequenced material: CD45RA- memory CD4+ T cells from PBMCs. Source of these receptors: a human donor with narcolepsy.

This clone occurred once. This chain links TRBV18 with TRBJ2-3; TRBD2 is a possible D gene (5 bases). The CDR3 has 13 amino acids. Trimming cost V 3 bases and J 6 bases, with 10 bases left between them. CDR1 KGHSH and CDR2 LQKENI come from the germline V gene. The CDR3 loop reads CASSPSGDDTQYF. The CDR3 DNA reads TGTGCCAGCTCACCCTCCGGGGATGATACGCAGTATTTT.

The V gene is TRBV6-5, the J gene TRBJ2-3; TRBD2 agrees at 7 bases. CDR3 length equals 13 residues. J lost 7 bases, V lost 2 bases, and 3 bases had no gene match. Per germline, CDR1 MNHEY and CDR2 SVGAGI. The CDR3 DNA is TGTGCCAGCAGTTACGAGGGAGGGAATACGCAGTATTTT. It encodes CASSYEGGNTQYF.

This clone has just one count. The chain joins TRBV29-1 to TRBJ1-1; 10 bases align to TRBD1. This CDR3 comprises 14 residues. Germline V gene lookup returns CDR1 SQVTM and CDR2 ANQGSEA. After removal of 6 bases from V and 1 base from J, the junction contained 5 bases not matched to a gene. This CDR3 is CSVRTGGGNTEAFF. In DNA form, the CDR3 reads TGCAGCGTCCGGACAGGGGGTGGGAACACTGAAGCTTTCTTT.

The chain links TRBV27 to TRBJ2-3; 15 bases align to TRBD2. The CDR3 is made up of 17 amino acids. Germline loops: CDR1 MNHEY, CDR2 SMNVEV (reference sequence). After removal of 3 bases from V and 4 bases from J, the junction contained 5 bases not matched to a gene. CDR3 sequence (DNA): TGTGCCAGCAGTTTTTGGACTAGCGGGAGGGTCTCAGATACGCAGTATTTT. It yields the protein CASSFWTSGRVSDTQYF.

This rearrangement joins TRBV19 to TRBJ2-7; D is possibly TRBD2 (6 bases). The V gene's germline CDR1 is LNHDA and CDR2 SQIVND (reference sequence). This CDR3 is 14 amino acids long. With 4 bases removed from V and 2 bases from J, the gap between germline ends came to 12 bases. CDR3 sequence reads: CASSRASDAYEQYF. The CDR3 DNA reads TGTGCCAGTAGTAGGGCTAGCGACGCCTACGAGCAGTACTTC.

The CDR3 bases are TGTGCCAGCAGCTTAAGTCGGCAGGAAGCGGGTCGGCAGTACTTC. Protein sequence: CASSLSRQEAGRQYF. This sequence joins TRBV7-3 and TRBJ2-7; D is possibly TRBD2 (6 bases). This CDR3 region has 15 residues. Looked up from germline, CDR1 is SGHTA and CDR2 is FQGTGA. Trimming removed 1 base at V and 9 bases at J, with 19 bases between.

The chain couples TRBV28 to TRBJ2-7; 9 nucleotides match TRBD1. The junction had 9 bases not matched to a gene; V was cut back by 6 bases and J by 6 bases. CDR1 and CDR2 from the germline V gene are MDHEN and SYDVKM. This CDR3 contains 14 residues. In nucleotides, the CDR3 is TGTGCCAGCAGAACGGGACAGGGAAGGGGCGAGCAGTACTTC. Translated: CASRTGQGRGEQYF.

This chain connects TRBV7-9 to TRBJ1-2; D unclear. V was trimmed by 5 bases and J by 6 bases, leaving 16 bases between them. The CDR3 consists of 14 residues. Germline CDR1 is SEHNR and CDR2 is FQNEAQ (reference sequence). In DNA form, the CDR3 reads TGTGCCAGCAGCCCTGGGCCCGGTACCGATGGCTACACCTTC. The encoded protein is CASSPGPGTDGYTF.

The CDR3: CATRETGTSSYNEQFF. DNA of the CDR3: TGCGCCACCAGAGAAACCGGGACTTCGTCCTACAATGAGCAGTTCTTC. The chain uses TRBV5-1 and TRBJ2-1; D may be TRBD2 (6 bases). The CDR3 loop spans 16 amino acids. V lost 9 bases, J lost 1 base, and 20 bases lay in between. The germline V gene has CDR1 SGHRS and CDR2 YFSETQ.